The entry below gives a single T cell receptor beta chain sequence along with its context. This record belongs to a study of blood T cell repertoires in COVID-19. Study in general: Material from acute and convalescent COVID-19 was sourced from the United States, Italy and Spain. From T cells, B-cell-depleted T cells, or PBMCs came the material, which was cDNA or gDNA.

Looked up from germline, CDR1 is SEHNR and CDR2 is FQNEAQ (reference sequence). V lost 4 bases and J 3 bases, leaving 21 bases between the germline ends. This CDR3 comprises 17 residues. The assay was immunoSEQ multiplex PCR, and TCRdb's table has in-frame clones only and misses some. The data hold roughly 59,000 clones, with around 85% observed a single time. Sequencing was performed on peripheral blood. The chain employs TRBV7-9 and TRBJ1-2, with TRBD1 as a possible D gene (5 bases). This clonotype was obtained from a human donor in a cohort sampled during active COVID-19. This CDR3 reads CASSSLSGVSKDYGYTF. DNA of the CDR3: TGTGCCAGCAGCTCCCTTTCGGGGGTTAGCAAGGACTATGGCTACACCTTC. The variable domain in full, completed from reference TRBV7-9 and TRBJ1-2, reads DTGVSQNPRHKITKRGQNVTFRCDPISEHNRLYWYRQTLGQGPEFLTYFQNEAQLEKSRLLSDRFSAERPKGSFSTLEIQRTEQGDSAMYLCASSSLSGVSKDYGYTFGSGTRLTVV.